Listed below are T cell receptor beta chains from one sample, sequenced in a study of T cells after yellow fever vaccination. TCRdb recomputed calls from the 5' RACE reads with MiXCR, one row per CDR3 protein. The sample consists of around 300,000 distinct CDR3 sequences, roughly 4.3% of them appearing once. This specimen consisted of PBMCs, obtained 5 days after the yellow fever booster vaccination. The receptors stem from a man between 18 and 29 years old who received the YFV17D yellow fever vaccine. The CDR3 runs from the conserved cysteine through the conserved F or W. The D gene is left open where the match is weak. Part of the rows lack a size; the others show once, few, many or a class for expanded clones.

>TRBV27|few|TRBJ2-1|-
TGTGCCACCGGGGTCGGGGGCGGACTCTACAATGAGCAGTTCTTC
CATGVGGGLYNEQFF
>TRBV19|-|TRBJ1-5|-
TGTGCCAGTAGTACCCCAGGGTTTGGCAATCAGCCCCAGCATTTT
CASSTPGFGNQPQHF
>TRBV24-1|-|TRBJ2-1|-
TGTGCCACCAGTGATTCCCCGGGGGCGACAAGCTCCTACAATGAGCAGTTCTTC
CATSDSPGATSSYNEQFF
>TRBV7-3|many|TRBJ2-6|TRBD1
TGTGCCAGCAGCCCAAAGGCTGGGACAGGGGCTGGGGCCAACGTCCTGACTTTC
CASSPKAGTGAGANVLTF
>TRBV7-9|few|TRBJ2-7|TRBD1
TGTGCCAGCAGCTCGGGACAGGGACTTTTTCCCTACGAGCAGTACTTC
CASSSGQGLFPYEQYF
>TRBV11-2|few|TRBJ2-5|-
TGTGCCAGCAGCGTAGGGACGAACCAAGAGACCCAGTACTTC
CASSVGTNQETQYF
>TRBV4-3|-|TRBJ2-7|-
TGCGCCAGCAGCCAAGATGTGGGCTACGAGCAGTACTTC
CASSQDVGYEQYF
>TRBV20-1|few|TRBJ2-1|TRBD2
TGCAGTGCTATAAAATTAGCGGGGGGTACCTACAATGAGCAGTTCTTC
CSAIKLAGGTYNEQFF
>TRBV24-1|-|TRBJ2-1|-
TGTGCCTCCAGTGATTTGTCGGGCAATGAGCAGTTCTTC
CASSDLSGNEQFF
>TRBV28|few|TRBJ1-2|-
TGTGCCAGCAGTTCCGTATCGGGGGGCTACACCTTC
CASSSVSGGYTF
>TRBV7-2|many|TRBJ1-5|-
TGTGCCAGCAGCCCCCAGCTAGCGCGCAATCAGCCCCAGCATTTT
CASSPQLARNQPQHF
>TRBV7-6|-|TRBJ1-2|-
TGTGCCAGCAGCTTAGTTGCGGGGACGGACTATGGCTACACCTTC
CASSLVAGTDYGYTF
>TRBV10-1|few|TRBJ1-1|-
TGCGCCAGCTTAGGGAACGTAGCTTTCTTT
CASLGNVAFF
>TRBV6-1|few|TRBJ2-3|-
TGTGCCAGCAGCGAAGTCGGGGGCGGAAGGGGGTCAGATACGCAGTATTTT
CASSEVGGGRGSDTQYF
>TRBV4-1|-|TRBJ1-1|-
TGCGCCAGCAGCCATCGGCTCCAGGGGAACACTGAAGCTTTCTTT
CASSHRLQGNTEAFF
>TRBV18|few|TRBJ1-1|TRBD1
TGTGCCAGCTCACCAGGGGCCCTAGGGGGCCGGGGGAACACTGAAGCTTTCTTT
CASSPGALGGRGNTEAFF
>TRBV5-6|many|TRBJ2-5|TRBD1
TGTGCCAGCAGCACACCCGGGACAGGCGAGACCCAGTACTTC
CASSTPGTGETQYF
>TRBV7-8|many|TRBJ2-1|-
TGTGCCAGCAGCCCGGGGTTTGGGGACAAGAACAATGAGCAGTTCTTC
CASSPGFGDKNNEQFF
>TRBV6-2/TRBV6-3|-|TRBJ1-6|-
TGTGCCAGCAGTTACGCGGGTCTCGATTCACCCCTCCACTTT
CASSYAGLDSPLHF
>TRBV19|few|TRBJ1-6|-
TGTGCCAGTAGTATAAACGGGATCACTAATTCACCCCTCCACTTT
CASSINGITNSPLHF
>TRBV2|many|TRBJ2-5|-
TGTGCCAGCAGTGAAAGGGTCGATGCGGAGACCCAGTACTTC
CASSERVDAETQYF
>TRBV4-3|-|TRBJ1-2|-
TGCGCCAGCAGCCAAGCCGTTAGGGACGTCTATGGCTACACCTTC
CASSQAVRDVYGYTF
>TRBV7-2|-|TRBJ2-2|TRBD1
TGTGCCAGCAGCTTGATACCGGGACAGGGGGCCGGGGAGCTGTTTTTT
CASSLIPGQGAGELFF
>TRBV10-3|few|TRBJ2-3|-
TGTGCCATCAGTGGAGGCCCCTCTGGCTCGGATACGCAGTATTTT
CAISGGPSGSDTQYF
>TRBV24-1|few|TRBJ2-5|-
TGTGCCACCAGTGATTCGGTGGGGCGAAAAGAGACCCAGTACTTC
CATSDSVGRKETQYF
>TRBV30|-|TRBJ2-7|TRBD1
TGTGCCTGGAGTGTACGCAGGGGGCTAGAGCAGTACTTC
CAWSVRRGLEQYF
>TRBV7-2|many|TRBJ2-4|TRBD1
TGTGCCAGCAGCCAGGACAGGGTCAAAAACATTCAGTACTTC
CASSQDRVKNIQYF
>TRBV4-2|many|TRBJ2-7|TRBD1
TGTGCCAGCAGGTCAGGGGGCGCGCTATCATACGAGCAGTACTTC
CASRSGGALSYEQYF
>TRBV24-1|-|TRBJ1-4|-
TGTGCCACCAGTGATTCAACAGGGACGGGGGAAAAACTGTTTTTT
CATSDSTGTGEKLFF
>TRBV28|many|TRBJ1-5|-
TGTGCCAGCAGTTTGGGTAGGCAGCCCCAGCATTTT
CASSLGRQPQHF
>TRBV7-3|-|TRBJ2-3|TRBD2
TGTGCCAGCAGCCCCGGGGGGTATCTCACAGATACGCAGTATTTT
CASSPGGYLTDTQYF
>TRBV12-3/TRBV12-4|few|TRBJ2-1|TRBD2
TGTGCCAGCAGTAGCGGGGCGCGTGAGCAGTTCTTC
CASSSGAREQFF
>TRBV12-3/TRBV12-4|few|TRBJ1-6|TRBD1
TGTGCCAGCAGGAGTAACTGGACAGGGAATAATTCACCCCTCCACTTT
CASRSNWTGNNSPLHF
>TRBV5-1|few|TRBJ1-3|-
TGCGCCAGCAGCTTGTCGTGGGGGTCTGGAAACACCATATATTTT
CASSLSWGSGNTIYF
>TRBV18|-|TRBJ2-1|TRBD2
TGTGCCAGCCGACATCTAGCGGGGGAGTCCTACAATGAGCAGTTCTTC
CASRHLAGESYNEQFF
>TRBV12-3/TRBV12-4|many|TRBJ2-3|-
TGTGCCAGCAGTCAACAGGGGAAACGGGGGGTATTTACCACAGATACGCAGTATTTT
CASSQQGKRGVFTTDTQYF
>TRBV12-3/TRBV12-4|few|TRBJ2-1|-
TGTGCCAGCAGTCCACGGGACTTACCATACAATGAGCAGTTCTTC
CASSPRDLPYNEQFF
>TRBV28|-|TRBJ1-2|-
TGTGCCCTAAGTGGGAACTATGGCTACACCTTC
CALSGNYGYTF
>TRBV5-1|many|TRBJ2-3|-
TGCGCCAGCAGCTTGAAACAGGGAAGCACAGATACGCAGTATTTT
CASSLKQGSTDTQYF
>TRBV20-1|few|TRBJ2-3|-
TGCAGTGCTCCCCCCCGGTTGGCAGATACGCAGTATTTT
CSAPPRLADTQYF
>TRBV28|few|TRBJ1-3|TRBD1
TGTGCCACCACTAAACCCCAGGGGGCTTCTGGAAACACCATATATTTT
CATTKPQGASGNTIYF
>TRBV7-9|many|TRBJ2-1|-
TGTGCCAGCAGCCCCCTGGCAGGAAGCTCCTACAATGAGCAGTTCTTC
CASSPLAGSSYNEQFF
>TRBV11-2|few|TRBJ2-3|TRBD2
TGTGCCAGCAGCCATGCTAGCGGGGGACCCACAGATACGCAGTATTTT
CASSHASGGPTDTQYF
>TRBV7-9|-|TRBJ1-2|-
TGTGCCAGCAGCCCCGGGACGGATATCGGCTATGGCTACACCTTC
CASSPGTDIGYGYTF
>TRBV5-4|-|TRBJ2-5|-
TGTGCCAGCAGCTTGTCTCCAGAACAAGAGACCCAGTACTTC
CASSLSPEQETQYF
>TRBV9|-|TRBJ2-5|-
TGTGCCAAACCAGAGCGTCTCAACCAAGAGACCCAGTACTTC
CAKPERLNQETQYF
>TRBV5-1|many|TRBJ2-7|-
TGCGCCAGCAGCCGGATGAGGGGGGGGACCTACGAGCAGTACTTC
CASSRMRGGTYEQYF
>TRBV5-6|many|TRBJ1-5|TRBD1
TGTGCCAGCAGCTTACGGGGTGAGATGACAGGGCGCAATCAGCCCCAGCATTTT
CASSLRGEMTGRNQPQHF
>TRBV28|many|TRBJ2-2|-
TGTGCCAGCAGTTTTTTGGCCGGGGAGCTGTTTTTT
CASSFLAGELFF
>TRBV5-5|few|TRBJ2-1|-
TGTGCCAGCAGCCCCCGTGGCGCTAGGACCTACAATGAGCAGTTCTTC
CASSPRGARTYNEQFF
>TRBV7-7|-|TRBJ2-3|TRBD2
TGTGCTAGCAGCCTCCTAGCGGGGGGGCCCTCAGATACGCAGTATTTT
CASSLLAGGPSDTQYF